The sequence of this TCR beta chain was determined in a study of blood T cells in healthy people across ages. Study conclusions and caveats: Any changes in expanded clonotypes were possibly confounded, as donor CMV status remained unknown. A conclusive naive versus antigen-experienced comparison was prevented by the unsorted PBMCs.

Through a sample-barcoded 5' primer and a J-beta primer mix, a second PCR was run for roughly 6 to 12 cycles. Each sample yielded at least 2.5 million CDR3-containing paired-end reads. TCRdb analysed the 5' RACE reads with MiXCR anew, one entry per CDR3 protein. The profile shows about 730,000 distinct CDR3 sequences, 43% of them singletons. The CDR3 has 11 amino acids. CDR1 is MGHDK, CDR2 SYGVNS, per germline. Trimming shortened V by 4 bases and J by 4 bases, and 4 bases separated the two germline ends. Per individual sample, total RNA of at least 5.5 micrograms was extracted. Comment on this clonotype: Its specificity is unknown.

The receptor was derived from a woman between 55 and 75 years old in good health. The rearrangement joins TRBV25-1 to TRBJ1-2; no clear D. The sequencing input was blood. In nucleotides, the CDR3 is TGTGCCAGCAGTGCCCTCTATGGCTACACCTTC. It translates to CASSALYGYTF.